Listed below are T cell receptor beta chains from one sample, sequenced in a study of blood T cell repertoires in COVID-19. TCRdb keeps only in-frame clones here, not all; method: immunoSEQ multiplex PCR. This table holds about 130,000 clones, 70% to 90% found once. Sequenced material: peripheral blood. All receptors come from a human donor in a cohort sampled during active COVID-19. Each CDR3 is given with its conserved first and last residue.

J gene: TRBJ1-1; V gene: TRBV5-1; CDR3 protein: CASKGTAGATEAFF
J gene: TRBJ2-7; V gene: TRBV25-1; CDR3 protein: CASSDLKPYEQYF
J gene: TRBJ2-3; V gene: TRBV7-9; CDR3 protein: CASSLAQSTDTQYF
J gene: TRBJ1-2; V gene: TRBV5-1; CDR3 protein: CASSLGQASLDGYTF
J gene: TRBJ2-5; V gene: TRBV5-6; CDR3 protein: CASSLPRTGLGETQYF
J gene: TRBJ1-1; V gene: TRBV5-8; CDR3 protein: CASSRGQGNTEAFF
J gene: TRBJ1-2; V gene: TRBV14; CDR3 protein: CASSQDRRNYGYTF
J gene: TRBJ2-7; V gene: TRBV4-1; CDR3 protein: CASSKEPGTGFYEQYF
J gene: TRBJ2-3; V gene: TRBV7-9; CDR3 protein: CASSWRIDTQYF
J gene: TRBJ2-7; V gene: TRBV5-5; CDR3 protein: CASSFLGGVYSYEQYF
J gene: TRBJ1-1; V gene: TRBV29-1; CDR3 protein: CSVDWGANTEAFF
J gene: TRBJ1-2; V gene: TRBV6-6; CDR3 protein: CASSSQGFNYGYTF
J gene: TRBJ1-1; V gene: TRBV7-9; CDR3 protein: CASSSFTEAFF
J gene: TRBJ2-6; V gene: TRBV19; CDR3 protein: CASSRSGRVQGPGANVLTF
J gene: TRBJ2-3; V gene: TRBV6-2/TRBV6-3; CDR3 protein: CASSSTGQGFTDTQYF
J gene: TRBJ2-3; V gene: TRBV6-6; CDR3 protein: CASRPHSGATTDTQYF
J gene: TRBJ1-4; V gene: TRBV12-5; CDR3 protein: CASGGGTGGPYGAEKLFF
J gene: TRBJ2-3; V gene: TRBV28; CDR3 protein: CASTSGEFEDTQYF
J gene: TRBJ1-1; V gene: TRBV9; CDR3 protein: CASSVGPEGAEAFF
J gene: TRBJ2-3; V gene: TRBV5-1; CDR3 protein: CASSLAGSTDTQYF
J gene: TRBJ1-1; V gene: TRBV29-1; CDR3 protein: CSVKDRGLWTEAFF
J gene: TRBJ2-7; V gene: TRBV10-3; CDR3 protein: CAISPPTSGDSGVYEQYF
J gene: TRBJ1-1; V gene: TRBV19; CDR3 protein: CASSISYRVPVGVNTEAFF
J gene: TRBJ2-7; V gene: TRBV5-1; CDR3 protein: CASSSAGGRSYEQYF
J gene: TRBJ2-7; V gene: TRBV9; CDR3 protein: CASSVGQGATYEQYF
J gene: TRBJ2-2; V gene: TRBV6-2/TRBV6-3; CDR3 protein: CASSLGQGAPWNTGELFF
J gene: TRBJ2-1; V gene: TRBV7-8; CDR3 protein: CASSRPESLMNEQFF
J gene: TRBJ1-2; V gene: TRBV29-1; CDR3 protein: CSARPGQENGYTF
J gene: TRBJ2-5; V gene: TRBV7-9; CDR3 protein: CASSLRIGETQYF
J gene: TRBJ2-1; V gene: TRBV2; CDR3 protein: CASSEIPGTRYNEQFF
J gene: TRBJ1-2; V gene: TRBV5-5; CDR3 protein: CASSLVASIPNYGYTF
J gene: TRBJ2-2; V gene: TRBV10-3; CDR3 protein: CAISETGGIIAGELFF
J gene: TRBJ1-3; V gene: TRBV9; CDR3 protein: CASSPSLASNSGNTIYF
J gene: TRBJ1-3; V gene: TRBV3-1/TRBV3-2; CDR3 protein: CASSHEQGNTIYF
J gene: TRBJ1-1; V gene: TRBV5-1; CDR3 protein: CASSLLDGAEAFF
J gene: TRBJ2-5; V gene: TRBV2; CDR3 protein: CAGKEEETQYF
J gene: TRBJ1-1; V gene: TRBV13; CDR3 protein: CASSSQANTEAFF
J gene: TRBJ1-6; V gene: TRBV27; CDR3 protein: CASSFRGYEAPLHF
J gene: TRBJ1-1; V gene: TRBV6-6; CDR3 protein: CASSSQIVDTEAFF
J gene: TRBJ2-7; V gene: TRBV20-1; CDR3 protein: CSARSAYEQYF
J gene: TRBJ1-6; V gene: TRBV5-1; CDR3 protein: CASSEQTGTWNSPLHF
J gene: TRBJ2-7; V gene: TRBV13; CDR3 protein: CASSSWGTDEQYF
J gene: TRBJ2-7; V gene: TRBV5-1; CDR3 protein: CASSVGAGGTYEQYF
J gene: TRBJ1-2; V gene: TRBV30; CDR3 protein: CAWKGQGGYGYTF
J gene: TRBJ2-3; V gene: TRBV5-8; CDR3 protein: CASSLDTINPGTDTQYF
J gene: TRBJ2-7; V gene: TRBV19; CDR3 protein: CATRRTGDYEQYF
J gene: TRBJ2-3; V gene: TRBV7-6; CDR3 protein: CASSFPPAEVTQYF
J gene: TRBJ1-4; V gene: TRBV5-5; CDR3 protein: CASSLIQRDSEKLFF
J gene: TRBJ2-2; V gene: TRBV11-2; CDR3 protein: CASRQVGGTGELFF
J gene: TRBJ1-1; V gene: TRBV5-1; CDR3 protein: CASSGGQGLTEAFF
J gene: TRBJ2-7; V gene: TRBV6-5; CDR3 protein: CASSSDSVYEQYF
J gene: TRBJ2-5; V gene: TRBV7-9; CDR3 protein: CASSMSTGGMETQYF
J gene: TRBJ2-7; V gene: TRBV2; CDR3 protein: CASSEGSGGLNYEQYF
J gene: TRBJ1-4; V gene: TRBV5-6; CDR3 protein: CASSLRRDRGHATNEKLFF
J gene: TRBJ2-7; V gene: TRBV5-6; CDR3 protein: CASSIRQGRAYEQYF